The rows below give T cell receptor beta chains drawn from one sample of a study of control samples from healthy donors and cancer patients. Data came from immunoSEQ multiplex PCR; TCRdb stores just in-frame clones and leaves some out. The table has around 82,000 clones, approximately 89% seen once. What was sequenced was blood. Every receptor here comes from a man over 45 in good health. Both conserved end residues are part of each CDR3. The order of the fields is D gene, V gene, clone size, J gene, CDR3 DNA, CDR3 protein. A D gene is named only where the DNA matches it firmly. Some rows mark clone size as missing; the rest say once, few, many or name a class of expanded clone.

D gene: TRBD2
V gene: TRBV6-2/TRBV6-3
clone size: NA
J gene: TRBJ2-1
CDR3 DNA: TGTGCCAGCAGTCACCCGCGGGGGGGCTACAATGAGCAGTTCTTC
CDR3 protein: CASSHPRGGYNEQFF

D gene: NA
V gene: TRBV19
clone size: NA
J gene: TRBJ2-2
CDR3 DNA: TGTGCCAGTAGTATAGGGTCCGGGGAGCTGTTTTTT
CDR3 protein: CASSIGSGELFF

D gene: TRBD1
V gene: TRBV2
clone size: NA
J gene: TRBJ2-3
CDR3 DNA: TGTGCCAGCAGCACGACAGGGAGAGCAGATACGCAGTATTTT
CDR3 protein: CASSTTGRADTQYF

D gene: NA
V gene: TRBV3-1/TRBV3-2
clone size: NA
J gene: TRBJ1-5
CDR3 DNA: TGTGCCAGCAGCCAAGGCGGGGGGGCCGCCGGGGGGGCCCAGCATTTT
CDR3 protein: CASSQGGGAAGGAQHF

D gene: TRBD2
V gene: TRBV5-6
clone size: NA
J gene: TRBJ2-1
CDR3 DNA: TGTGCCAGCAGTTCACTAGCGGGCGAGCAGTTCTTC
CDR3 protein: CASSSLAGEQFF

D gene: TRBD1
V gene: TRBV4-2
clone size: NA
J gene: TRBJ2-2
CDR3 DNA: TGTGCCAGCAGCCAAGGCATTGTATTCCGGACAGGGTTGGCCGGGGAGCTGTTTTTT
CDR3 protein: CASSQGIVFRTGLAGELFF

D gene: NA
V gene: TRBV6-2/TRBV6-3
clone size: NA
J gene: TRBJ2-7
CDR3 DNA: TGTGCCAGCAGTTACTCAGGTGTCGTCGCCTACGAGCAGTACTTC
CDR3 protein: CASSYSGVVAYEQYF

D gene: NA
V gene: TRBV15
clone size: NA
J gene: TRBJ2-4
CDR3 DNA: TGTGCCACCAGCAGAGATCACCCCTCACTGGCAAAAAACATTCAGTACTTC
CDR3 protein: CATSRDHPSLAKNIQYF

D gene: TRBD1
V gene: TRBV10-1
clone size: NA
J gene: TRBJ1-5
CDR3 DNA: TGCGCCAGCACGCACAGACGGGGACAGGTCAATCAGCCCCAGCATTTT
CDR3 protein: CASTHRRGQVNQPQHF

D gene: NA
V gene: TRBV3-1/TRBV3-2
clone size: NA
J gene: TRBJ2-7
CDR3 DNA: TGTGCCAGCAGCCATGGACGGGGGTCGTCGAACGAGCAGTACTTC
CDR3 protein: CASSHGRGSSNEQYF

D gene: NA
V gene: TRBV3-1/TRBV3-2
clone size: NA
J gene: TRBJ1-4
CDR3 DNA: TGTGCCAGCAGCCAAGAAACCACCCCGTTAGGAAAACTGTTTTTT
CDR3 protein: CASSQETTPLGKLFF

D gene: NA
V gene: TRBV18
clone size: NA
J gene: TRBJ2-7
CDR3 DNA: TGTGCCAGCTCACCAGGTAACAGCCCTACGGGGCAGTACTTC
CDR3 protein: CASSPGNSPTGQYF

D gene: TRBD2
V gene: TRBV5-1
clone size: NA
J gene: TRBJ2-3
CDR3 DNA: TGCGCCAGCAGCTTGTGGCGGGGGGGGTACACAGATACGCAGTATTTT
CDR3 protein: CASSLWRGGYTDTQYF

D gene: TRBD1
V gene: TRBV15
clone size: few
J gene: TRBJ1-6
CDR3 DNA: TGTGCCACCAACCAAGGTCGGGGACAGGGAAATTCACCCCTCCACTTT
CDR3 protein: CATNQGRGQGNSPLHF

D gene: NA
V gene: TRBV18
clone size: NA
J gene: TRBJ1-4
CDR3 DNA: TGTGCCAGCTCACCACTTTCGAAAGGGGACACCAATGAAAAACTGTTTTTT
CDR3 protein: CASSPLSKGDTNEKLFF

D gene: NA
V gene: TRBV10-3
clone size: NA
J gene: TRBJ2-7
CDR3 DNA: TGTGCCATCAGACTGGACAGTCATACCTACGAGCAGTACTTC
CDR3 protein: CAIRLDSHTYEQYF